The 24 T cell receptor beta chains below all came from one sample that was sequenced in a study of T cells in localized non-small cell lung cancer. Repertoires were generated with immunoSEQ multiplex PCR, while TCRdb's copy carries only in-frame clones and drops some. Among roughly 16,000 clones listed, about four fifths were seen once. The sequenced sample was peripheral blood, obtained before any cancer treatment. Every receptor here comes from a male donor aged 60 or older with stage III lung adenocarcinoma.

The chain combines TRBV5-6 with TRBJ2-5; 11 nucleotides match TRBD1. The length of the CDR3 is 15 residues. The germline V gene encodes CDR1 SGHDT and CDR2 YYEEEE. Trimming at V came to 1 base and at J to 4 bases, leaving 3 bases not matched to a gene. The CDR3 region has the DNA TGTGCCAGCAGCTTGTGGGACAGGGGGACAGAGACCCAGTACTTC. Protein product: CASSLWDRGTETQYF.

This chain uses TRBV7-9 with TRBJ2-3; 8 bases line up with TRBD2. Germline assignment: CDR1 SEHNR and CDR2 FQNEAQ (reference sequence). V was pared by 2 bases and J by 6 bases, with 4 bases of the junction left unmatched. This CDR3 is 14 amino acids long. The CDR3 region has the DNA TGTGCCAGCAGCTTAACGGGGGGGTCCGATACGCAGTATTTT. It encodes CASSLTGGSDTQYF.

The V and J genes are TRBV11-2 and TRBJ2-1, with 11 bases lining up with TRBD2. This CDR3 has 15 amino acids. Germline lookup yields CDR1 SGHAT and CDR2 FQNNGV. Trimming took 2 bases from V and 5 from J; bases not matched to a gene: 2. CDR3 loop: CASSLLAGGDNEQFF. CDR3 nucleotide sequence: TGTGCCAGCAGCTTATTAGCGGGGGGGGACAATGAGCAGTTCTTC.

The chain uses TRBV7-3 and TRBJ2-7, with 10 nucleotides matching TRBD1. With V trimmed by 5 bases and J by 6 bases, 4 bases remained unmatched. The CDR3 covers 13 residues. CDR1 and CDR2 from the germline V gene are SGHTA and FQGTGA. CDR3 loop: CASSPGQGGEQYF. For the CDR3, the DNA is TGTGCCAGCAGCCCCGGACAGGGGGGCGAGCAGTACTTC.

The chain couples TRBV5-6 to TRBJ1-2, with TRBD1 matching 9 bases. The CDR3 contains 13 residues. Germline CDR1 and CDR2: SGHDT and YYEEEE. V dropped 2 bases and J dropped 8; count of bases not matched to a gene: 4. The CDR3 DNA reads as TGTGCCAGCAGCTTACAGGGGGCGCAGGGCTACACCTTC. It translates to CASSLQGAQGYTF.

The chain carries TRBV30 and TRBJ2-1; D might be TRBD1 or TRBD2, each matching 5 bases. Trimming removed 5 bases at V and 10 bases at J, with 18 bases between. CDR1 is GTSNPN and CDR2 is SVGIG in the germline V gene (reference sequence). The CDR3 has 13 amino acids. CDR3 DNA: TGTGCCTGGCAAAGGGACCGCTGGGCCGAGCAGTTCTTC. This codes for CAWQRDRWAEQFF.

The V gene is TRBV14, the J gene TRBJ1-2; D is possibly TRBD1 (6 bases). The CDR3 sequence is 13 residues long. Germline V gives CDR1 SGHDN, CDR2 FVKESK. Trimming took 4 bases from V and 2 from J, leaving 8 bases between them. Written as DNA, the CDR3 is TGTGCCAGCAGCCGGGACACAAACTATGGCTACACCTTC. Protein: CASSRDTNYGYTF. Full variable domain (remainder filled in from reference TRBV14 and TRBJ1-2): EAGVTQFPSHSVIEKGQTVTLRCDPISGHDNLYWYRRVMGKEIKFLLHFVKESKQDESGMPNNRFLAERTGGTYSTLKVQPAELEDSGVYFCASSRDTNYGYTFGSGTRLTVV.

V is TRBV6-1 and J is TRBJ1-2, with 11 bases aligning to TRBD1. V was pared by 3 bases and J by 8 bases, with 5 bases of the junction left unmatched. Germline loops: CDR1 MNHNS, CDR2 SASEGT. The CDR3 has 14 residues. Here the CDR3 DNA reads TGTGCCAGCAGTGACGGACAGGGGGCTTGGGGCTACACCTTC. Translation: CASSDGQGAWGYTF.

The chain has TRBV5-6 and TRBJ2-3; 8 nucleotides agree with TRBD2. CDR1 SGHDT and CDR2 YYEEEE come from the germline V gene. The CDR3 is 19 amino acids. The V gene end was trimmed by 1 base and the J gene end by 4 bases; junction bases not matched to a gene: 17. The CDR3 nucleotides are TGTGCCAGCAGCTTGCTGAGGGGGTTAGCGGGGAGGTGGGCAGATACGCAGTATTTT. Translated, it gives CASSLLRGLAGRWADTQYF. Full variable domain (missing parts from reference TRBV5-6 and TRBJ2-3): DAGVTQSPTHLIKTRGQQVTLRCSPKSGHDTVSWYQQALGQGPQFIFQYYEEEERQRGNFPDRFSGHQFPNYSSELNVNALLLGDSALYLCASSLLRGLAGRWADTQYFGPGTRLTVL.

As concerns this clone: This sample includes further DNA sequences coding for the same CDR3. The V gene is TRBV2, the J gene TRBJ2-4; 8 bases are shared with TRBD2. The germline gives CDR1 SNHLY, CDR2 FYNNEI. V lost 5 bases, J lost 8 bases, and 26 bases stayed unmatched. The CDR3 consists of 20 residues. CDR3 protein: CASSYITRGGDKLSRDIQYF. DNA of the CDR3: TGTGCCAGCAGTTACATCACCCGGGGGGGGGACAAGCTATCTCGGGACATTCAGTACTTC. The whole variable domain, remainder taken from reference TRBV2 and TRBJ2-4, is EPEVTQTPSHQVTQMGQEVILRCVPISNHLYFYWYRQILGQKVEFLVSFYNNEISEKSEIFDDQFSVERPDGSNFTLKIRSTKLEDSAMYFCASSYITRGGDKLSRDIQYFGAGTRLSVL.

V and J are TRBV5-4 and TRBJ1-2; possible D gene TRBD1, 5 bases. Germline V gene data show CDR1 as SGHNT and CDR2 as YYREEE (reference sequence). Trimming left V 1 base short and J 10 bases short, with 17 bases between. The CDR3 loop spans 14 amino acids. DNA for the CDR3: TGTGCCAGCAGCTTGTGGGGGGAGATCAATGACTACACCTTC. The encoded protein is CASSLWGEINDYTF.

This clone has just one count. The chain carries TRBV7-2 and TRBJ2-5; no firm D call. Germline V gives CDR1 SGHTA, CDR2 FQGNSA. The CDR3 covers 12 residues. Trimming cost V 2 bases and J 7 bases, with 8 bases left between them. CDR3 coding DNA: TGTGCCAGCAGCTTACTTCCGGGGACCCAGTACTTC. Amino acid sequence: CASSLLPGTQYF. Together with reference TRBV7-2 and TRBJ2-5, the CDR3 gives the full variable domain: GAGVSQSPSNKVTEKGKDVELRCDPISGHTALYWYRQSLGQGLEFLIYFQGNSAPDKSGLPSDRFSAERTGGSVSTLTIQRTQQEDSAVYLCASSLLPGTQYFGPGTRLLVL.

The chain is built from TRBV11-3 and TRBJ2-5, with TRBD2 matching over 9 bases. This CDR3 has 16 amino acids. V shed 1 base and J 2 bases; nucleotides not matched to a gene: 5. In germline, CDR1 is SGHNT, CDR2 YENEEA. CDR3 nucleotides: TGTGCCAGCAGCTTAGGATCGCTAGCGGGGCAAGAGACCCAGTACTTC. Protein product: CASSLGSLAGQETQYF.

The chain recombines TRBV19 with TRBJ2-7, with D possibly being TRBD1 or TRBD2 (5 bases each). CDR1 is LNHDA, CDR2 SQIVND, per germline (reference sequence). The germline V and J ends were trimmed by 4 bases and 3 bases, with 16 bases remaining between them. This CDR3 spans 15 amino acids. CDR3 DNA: TGTGCCAGTAGTACCCACCGGGACGGACGCTACGAGCAGTACTTC. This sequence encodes CASSTHRDGRYEQYF.

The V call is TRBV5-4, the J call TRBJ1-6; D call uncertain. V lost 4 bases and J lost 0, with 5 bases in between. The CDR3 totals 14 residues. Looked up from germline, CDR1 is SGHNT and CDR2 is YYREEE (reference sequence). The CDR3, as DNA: TGTGCCAGCAGCCGGGTCTCCTATAATTCACCCCTCCACTTT. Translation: CASSRVSYNSPLHF.

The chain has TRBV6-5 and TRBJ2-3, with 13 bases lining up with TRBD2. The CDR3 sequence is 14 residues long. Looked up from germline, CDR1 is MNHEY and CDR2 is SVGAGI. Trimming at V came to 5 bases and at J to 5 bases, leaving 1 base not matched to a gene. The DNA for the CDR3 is TGTGCCAGCAGTCGGACTAGCGGGGGAGATACGCAGTATTTT. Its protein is CASSRTSGGDTQYF.

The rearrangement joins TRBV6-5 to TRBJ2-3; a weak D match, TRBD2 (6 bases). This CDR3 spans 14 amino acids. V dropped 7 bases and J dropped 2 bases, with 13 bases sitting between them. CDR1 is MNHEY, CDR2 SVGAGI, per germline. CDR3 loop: CASISSAATDTQYF. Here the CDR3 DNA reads TGTGCCAGCATATCTAGCGCGGCCACAGATACGCAGTATTTT.

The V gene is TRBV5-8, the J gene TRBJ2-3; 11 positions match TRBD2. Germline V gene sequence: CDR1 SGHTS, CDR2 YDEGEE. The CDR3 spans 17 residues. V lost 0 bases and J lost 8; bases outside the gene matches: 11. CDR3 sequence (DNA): TGTGCCAGCAGCTTGGTACCTAGCGGGGGGAGCCAGGGTACGCAGTATTTT. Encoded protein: CASSLVPSGGSQGTQYF.

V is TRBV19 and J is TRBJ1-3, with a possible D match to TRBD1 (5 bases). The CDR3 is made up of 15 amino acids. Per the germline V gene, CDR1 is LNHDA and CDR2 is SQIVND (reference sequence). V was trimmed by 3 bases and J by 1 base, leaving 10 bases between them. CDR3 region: CASSIGWTSGNTIYF. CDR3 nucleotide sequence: TGTGCCAGTAGTATTGGCTGGACATCTGGAAACACCATATATTTT.

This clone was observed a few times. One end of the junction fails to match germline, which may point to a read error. This CDR3 is CASSEGWGPTISSGTQYF. CDR3 nucleotides: TGTGCCAGCAGCGAAGGGTGGGGACCTACCATTTCTAGTGGGACCCAGTACTTC. V and J are TRBV2 and TRBJ2-5; D tentatively reads TRBD1 or TRBD2 (5 bases each). Germline V gene lookup returns CDR1 SNHLY and CDR2 FYNNEI. The CDR3 has 18 amino acids. The variable domain in full, completed from reference TRBV2 and TRBJ2-5, reads EPEVTQTPSHQVTQMGQEVILRCVPISNHLYFYWYRQILGQKVEFLVSFYNNEISEKSEIFDDQFSVERPDGSNFTLKIRSTKLEDSAMYFCASSEGWGPTISSGTQYFGPGTRLLVL.

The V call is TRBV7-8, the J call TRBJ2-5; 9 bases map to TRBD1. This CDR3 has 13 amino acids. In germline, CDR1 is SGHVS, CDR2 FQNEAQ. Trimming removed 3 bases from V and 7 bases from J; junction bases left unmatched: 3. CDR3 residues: CASSLDRGRTQYF. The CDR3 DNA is TGTGCCAGCAGCTTGGACAGGGGTAGGACCCAGTACTTC. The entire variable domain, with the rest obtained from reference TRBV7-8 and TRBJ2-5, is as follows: GAGVSQSPRYKVAKRGQDVALRCDPISGHVSLFWYQQALGQGPEFLTYFQNEAQLDKSGLPSDRFFAERPEGSVSTLKIQRTQQEDSAVYLCASSLDRGRTQYFGPGTRLLVL.

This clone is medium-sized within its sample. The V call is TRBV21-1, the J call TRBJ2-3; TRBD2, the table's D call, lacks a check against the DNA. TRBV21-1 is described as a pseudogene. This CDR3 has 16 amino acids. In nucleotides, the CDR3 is TGTGCCAGCAGCAAAGCCCCGGGGGAGGGCACAGATACGCAGTATTTT. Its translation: CASSKAPGEGTDTQYF.

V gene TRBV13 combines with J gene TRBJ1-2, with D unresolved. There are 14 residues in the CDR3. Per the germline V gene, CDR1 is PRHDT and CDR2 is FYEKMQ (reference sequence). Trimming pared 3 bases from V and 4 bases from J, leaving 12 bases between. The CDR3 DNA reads TGTGCCAGCAGCTTCGGTCCGACTCCCTATGGCTACACCTTC. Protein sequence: CASSFGPTPYGYTF. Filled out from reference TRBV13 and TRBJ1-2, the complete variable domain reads AAGVIQSPRHLIKEKRETATLKCYPIPRHDTVYWYQQGPGQDPQFLISFYEKMQSDKGSIPDRFSAQQFSDYHSELNMSSLELGDSALYFCASSFGPTPYGYTFGSGTRLTVV.

The CDR3 loop reads CASRGQGGDYEQYF. The CDR3 DNA reads TGTGCCAGCAGGGGACAGGGAGGAGACTACGAGCAGTACTTC. The chain joins TRBV7-9 to TRBJ2-7, with 9 bases identical to TRBD1. V lost 6 bases, J lost 3 bases, and 6 bases stayed unmatched. The V gene's germline CDR1 is SEHNR and CDR2 FQNEAQ (reference sequence). The CDR3 sequence is 14 residues long.